These 25 T cell receptor beta chains share one sample of origin, sequenced in a study of read filtering for tumor transcriptome and immune sequencing. The library was built from roughly 400 ng RNA with molecular barcoded adaptors for alpha/delta and beta/gamma chains. In TCRdb, the reads were re-called with MiXCR into one record per CDR3 protein. The table has 35,000 to 40,000 distinct CDR3 sequences, roughly an eighth seen once; the top ten hold roughly 30%. The sequencing input was a population of CD138-negative cells sorted from bone marrow. These receptors were obtained from a donor aged 40 or over with multiple myeloma.

At least ten counts were recorded for this clonotype. CDR3 coding DNA: TGTGCCAGCAGCGTGCAACCTAGCACCGGGGAGCTGTTTTTT. Its protein is CASSVQPSTGELFF. The chain carries TRBV7-6 and TRBJ2-2; D is ambiguous. This CDR3 comprises 14 residues. Germline V lookup: CDR1 SGHVS, CDR2 FNYEAQ. V was clipped by 5 bases and J by 4 bases, with 11 bases between them.

About this clonotype itself: A read error is possible here, since a much larger clone lies one base away. The V gene is TRBV6-1, the J gene TRBJ2-1, with TRBD1 matching over 9 bases. The CDR3 is 13 residues long. V gave up 8 bases and J gave up 8 bases; unmatched junction bases: 7. Germline-derived CDR1 and CDR2 are MNHNS and SASEGT. The CDR3 loop is CASVGTGLDEQFF. DNA of the CDR3: TGTGCCAGCGTGGGGACAGGGCTCGATGAGCAGTTCTTC.

A note on this clonotype: A much larger clone differs from this one at a single base, so this may be a read error. The chain joins TRBV7-3 to TRBJ2-7, with D possibly being TRBD1 (5 bases). Germline V gives CDR1 SGHTA, CDR2 FQGTGA. The CDR3 loop spans 14 amino acids. Deletions cut 5 bases from V and 1 base from J, with 12 bases between. The CDR3 here is CASSPETVSYEQYF. In DNA, the CDR3 is TGTGCCAGCAGCCCGGAGACAGTTTCCTACGAGCAGTACTTC.

Notes on this clonotype: An end of the junction differs from the germline gene, which may be a read error. This chain connects TRBV20-1 to TRBJ2-4; TRBD1 agrees at 7 bases. CDR1 and CDR2 (germline): DFQATT, SNEGSKA (reference sequence). The CDR3 totals 13 residues. CDR3 coding DNA: TGCAGTGCCCCTAGGACAGGCAAGAACATTCAGTGCTTC. Protein: CSAPRTGKNIQCF.

This chain links TRBV12-5 with TRBJ1-2; the D gene is possibly TRBD1 (5 bases). This CDR3 comprises 17 residues. Germline V gene sequence: CDR1 LGHNT, CDR2 FRNRAP. V shed 6 bases and J shed 4 bases, with 24 bases lying between them. CDR3 residues: CASGQSLSRAALYGYTF. CDR3 in DNA: TGTGCTAGTGGGCAATCCCTGTCCAGGGCGGCCCTCTATGGCTACACCTTC.

This clonotype was found many times. The rearrangement joins TRBV20-1 to TRBJ2-1, with TRBD2 matching 11 bases. CDR1 is DFQATT, CDR2 SNEGSKA, per germline (reference sequence). The V segment lost 7 bases and the J segment 7 bases; nucleotides outside the gene matches: 12. This CDR3 spans 15 amino acids. The CDR3 loop is CSVHPGTSGSNEQFF. CDR3 sequence (DNA): TGCAGTGTCCACCCGGGAACTAGCGGGAGTAATGAGCAGTTCTTC.

This clonotype was seen many times. CDR3 amino acids: CAWSVRQGNQPQHF. The CDR3 nucleotides read TGTGCCTGGAGTGTACGGCAGGGCAATCAGCCCCAGCATTTT. The chain employs TRBV30 and TRBJ1-5; unclear D gene. The CDR3 sequence is 14 residues long. Germline V gene sequence: CDR1 GTSNPN, CDR2 SVGIG (reference sequence). V was shortened by 0 bases and J by 2 bases, with 8 bases between the two germline ends. Filled out from reference TRBV30 and TRBJ1-5, the complete variable domain reads SQTIHQWPATLVQPVGSPLSLECTVEGTSNPNLYWYRQAAGRGLQLLFYSVGIGQISSEVPQNLSASRPQDRQFILSSKKLLLSDSGFYLCAWSVRQGNQPQHFGDGTRLSIL.

This clonotype was recorded many times. The genes are TRBV20-1 and TRBJ2-7; maybe TRBD2 (5 bases). This CDR3 has 12 residues. Germline-derived CDR1 and CDR2 are DFQATT and SNEGSKA (reference sequence). The V end was cut by 4 bases, the J end by 1 base, with 8 bases between. The CDR3 DNA reads TGCAGTGCTAAAACTAGTTCCTACGAGCAGTACTTC. Protein: CSAKTSSYEQYF.

At least ten counts were recorded for this clonotype. This chain uses TRBV2 with TRBJ2-1, with a tentative D call TRBD1 (6 bases). Trimming shortened V by 6 bases and J by 0 bases, and 24 bases separated the two germline ends. This CDR3 region has 19 residues. CDR1 is SNHLY and CDR2 is FYNNEI in the germline V gene. For the CDR3, the DNA is TGTGCCAGCAGCGTTCTTCCCATCGTCAGGGGAAGCTCCTACAATGAGCAGTTCTTC. Translated, it gives CASSVLPIVRGSSYNEQFF.

This clonotype has just a few counts. The V gene is TRBV7-2, the J gene TRBJ2-2, with D possibly being TRBD1 or TRBD2 (5 bases each). The CDR3 has 15 amino acids. Trimming stripped 5 bases from V and 11 bases from J, with 21 bases between. Germline assignment: CDR1 SGHTA and CDR2 FQGNSA. The DNA of the CDR3 is TGTGCCAGCAGCCAAGGGACCATGGTTAGAGGCGAGCTGTTTTTT. This gives the protein CASSQGTMVRGELFF.

This clonotype was observed many times. The chain combines TRBV20-1 with TRBJ2-7; TRBD2 agrees at 11 bases. This CDR3 is built from 16 residues. With 4 bases clipped from V and 2 bases from J, the junction kept 10 bases outside the gene matches. Germline values: CDR1 DFQATT, CDR2 SNEGSKA (reference sequence). The CDR3: CSAKKPGTSGTYEQYF. The CDR3 coding sequence is TGCAGTGCTAAAAAACCCGGGACTAGCGGTACCTACGAGCAGTACTTC.

This clonotype was counted many times. In DNA form, the CDR3 reads TGTGCCAGCAGTCCGACAGTTCTAGGGGAGCTGTTTTTT. It encodes CASSPTVLGELFF. The J gene is TRBJ2-2, the V gene TRBV12-3 or TRBV12-4, with a tentative D call TRBD1 (5 bases). V was pared by 5 bases and J by 8 bases, with 12 bases between. CDR3 size: 13 residues.

This clonotype occurred many times. The rearrangement uses TRBV20-1 and TRBJ2-2; 9 bases are shared with TRBD1. Per the germline V gene, CDR1 is DFQATT and CDR2 is SNEGSKA (reference sequence). Germline trimming cut 5 bases from V and 3 bases from J; bases unmatched to any gene: 7. The CDR3 covers 15 residues. CDR3 sequence (DNA): TGCAGTGCTGAAACAGGGGGCGCGCACACCGGGGAGCTGTTTTTT. Translated, it gives CSAETGGAHTGELFF.

This clonotype was observed many times. Here the CDR3 reads CASSYGPASSYEQYF. CDR3 nucleotides: TGTGCCAGCAGTTACGGGCCGGCGAGCTCCTACGAGCAGTACTTC. The chain carries TRBV6-5 and TRBJ2-7, with unresolved D. This CDR3 contains 15 residues. The germline V and J ends were trimmed by 2 bases and 0 bases, with 11 bases remaining between them. Germline CDR1 is MNHEY and CDR2 is SVGAGI.

About this clonotype itself: A much larger clone differs by one base, so this may be a read error. V usage is TRBV29-1 and J usage is TRBJ2-4; weak D call: TRBD2 (6 bases). Looked up from germline, CDR1 is SQVTM and CDR2 is ANQGSEA. The V end lost 1 base, the J end lost 12 bases, and 19 bases lay between the germline ends. The CDR3 is 14 amino acids. CDR3 protein: CSVEGLGGTPAQYF. The DNA of the CDR3 is TGCAGCGTTGAAGGGCTTGGGGGGACTCCAGCTCAGTACTTC.

This clonotype was seen at least ten times. V usage is TRBV18 and J usage is TRBJ2-5; D uncertain. The CDR3 covers 16 residues. The germline CDR1 and CDR2 sequences are KGHSH and LQKENI. V was trimmed by 3 bases and J by 3 bases, leaving 17 bases between them. DNA for the CDR3: TGTGCCAGCTCACCTACCCAGGCCCAGTTAAAAGAGACCCAGTACTTC. It codes for CASSPTQAQLKETQYF.

This clonotype was recorded only once. A much bigger clone sits one base away, suggesting this may be a read error. This chain joins TRBV28 and TRBJ1-2; unclear D gene. The CDR3 totals 13 residues. From germline, CDR1 is MDHEN and CDR2 SYDVKM. The CDR3 nucleotides read TGTGCCAGCAGTTTGGGCCAGTCATATGGCTACGCCTTC. This codes for CASSLGQSYGYAF.

This clonotype was detected many times. This sequence joins TRBV19 and TRBJ2-7, with a weak D call TRBD2 (6 bases). The CDR3 has 15 residues. CDR1 is LNHDA and CDR2 is SQIVND in the germline V gene (reference sequence). Between the trimmed V and J ends, which lost 3 bases and 6 bases, there was a span of 18 bases. The CDR3 DNA is TGTGCCAGTAGTATCTCAGGCGGCGGGACCGTCGAGCAGTACTTC. Translated: CASSISGGGTVEQYF.

Ten or more counts support this clonotype. The V and J genes are TRBV7-2 and TRBJ1-5; D is uncertain. The V end lost 6 bases, the J end lost 3 bases, and 6 bases lay between the germline ends. Germline V gene sequence: CDR1 SGHTA, CDR2 FQGNSA. There are 12 residues in the CDR3. The CDR3 DNA is TGTGCCAGCAGTTCAAACAATCAGCCCCAGCATTTT. Its translation is CASSSNNQPQHF.

The sample holds a few counts of this clonotype. Being one base from a much bigger clone, this may be a read error. This chain joins TRBV7-2 and TRBJ2-2, with D possibly called TRBD1 or TRBD2 (5 bases each). Trimming took 6 bases from V and 0 from J, leaving 11 bases between them. CDR1 is SGHTA and CDR2 is FQGNSA in the germline V gene. The CDR3 totals 15 residues. Here the CDR3 DNA reads TGTGCCAGCAGAAGTCGGGACCCGAACACCGGGGAGCTGTTTTTT. This encodes CASRSRDPNTGELFF.

The chain recombines TRBV6-2 or TRBV6-3 with TRBJ2-2, with 7 bases that match TRBD2. The CDR3 is 14 amino acids. J lost 1 base, V lost 8 bases, and 4 bases had no gene match. Germline V gene lookup returns CDR1 MNHEY and CDR2 SVGEGT. The DNA for the CDR3 is TGTGCCAGCTCGACTAGCCTGAACACCGGGGAGCTGTTTTTT. It encodes CASSTSLNTGELFF.

The J gene is TRBJ2-3, the V gene TRBV20-1; 8 nucleotides line up with TRBD1. Trimming took 4 bases from V and 2 from J; bases not matched to a gene: 8. The CDR3 extends over 15 amino acids. Per the germline V gene, CDR1 is DFQATT and CDR2 is SNEGSKA (reference sequence). In DNA, the CDR3 is TGCAGTGCTACTTCGGACAGGGTGGACACAGATACGCAGTATTTT. The encoded protein is CSATSDRVDTDTQYF.

This clonotype was seen at least ten times. The chain combines TRBV20-1 with TRBJ2-7, with D possibly being TRBD1 (6 bases). This CDR3 is built from 13 residues. Trimming took off 0 bases at V and 4 bases at J, with 10 bases between the two ends. Per the germline V gene, CDR1 is DFQATT and CDR2 is SNEGSKA (reference sequence). The chain's CDR3 is CSARDQDSYEQYF. The CDR3 bases are TGCAGTGCTAGAGATCAGGACAGTTACGAGCAGTACTTC.

This clonotype came up a few times. V gene TRBV29-1 combines with J gene TRBJ2-3; D is unclear. CDR1 is SQVTM, CDR2 ANQGSEA, per germline. V was trimmed by 3 bases and J by 4 bases, leaving 8 bases between them. The CDR3 totals 12 residues. CDR3 region: CSVDSPADTQYF. CDR3 nucleotides: TGCAGCGTTGACAGCCCCGCAGATACGCAGTATTTT.

Many counts were recorded for this clonotype. The chain joins TRBV4-2 to TRBJ2-1; 11 bases are a match to TRBD2. The length of the CDR3 is 15 residues. The germline gives CDR1 LGHNA, CDR2 YNFKEQ. With V trimmed by 4 bases and J by 14 bases, 13 bases remained unmatched. CDR3 protein: CASSPTLAGGSREFF. The DNA for the CDR3 is TGTGCCAGCAGCCCAACGCTAGCGGGAGGCTCGAGGGAGTTCTTC.